Listed here is a single TCR beta chain. What it recognizes is unknown. This sample stems from a study of cytomegalovirus exposure and HLA in healthy donors. Notes on the study in general: When a later analysis compared HLA-associated TCR beta chains with equally common others, the HLA-associated chains turned out to be more clonally expanded and to have lower generation probabilities.

Germline CDR1 reads KGHSH; CDR2 reads LQKENI. The CDR3 extends over 15 amino acids. The V end was cut by 0 bases, the J end by 4 bases, with 12 bases between. PCR amplification relied on 60 Vbeta primers (plus 13 Jbeta primers). Data came from immunoSEQ multiplex PCR; TCRdb stores just in-frame clones and leaves some out. The data hold over 100,000 clones, with roughly 83% observed a single time. Material: PBMCs. The chain couples TRBV18 to TRBJ1-1; no reliable D call. This TCR came from a man aged 35-49 years in good health and CMV-seronegative. The CDR3 nucleotides are TGTGCCAGCTCACCACCCCCGGTCGCCGGCACTGAAGCTTTCTTT. Amino acid sequence: CASSPPPVAGTEAFF. The entire variable domain, with the rest obtained from reference TRBV18 and TRBJ1-1, is as follows: NAGVMQNPRHLVRRRGQEARLRCSPMKGHSHVYWYRQLPEEGLKFMVYLQKENIIDESGMPKERFSAEFPKEGPSILRIQQVVRGDSAAYFCASSPPPVAGTEAFFGQGTRLTVV.